A single sample is the source of the 24 T cell receptor beta chains below, sequenced in a study of response to subunit inactivated influenza vaccine. TCRdb processed the RT-PCR reads anew with MiXCR; each CDR3 protein has one entry. Of some 500,000 distinct CDR3 sequences listed, 16% were seen once; the top ten hold less than 4%. Specimen: CD4+ T cells sorted from PBMCs, collected around 2 years after vaccination. These receptors were taken from a man aged 50-75 years who received an inactivated influenza vaccine.

In its sample, this clonotype was seen a few times. CDR3 protein: CASSLIVSRQYTGELFF. CDR3 coding DNA: TGTGCCAGCAGTTTAATCGTCTCGCGTCAGTACACCGGGGAGCTGTTTTTT. The chain joins TRBV27 to TRBJ2-2; no definite D call. Germline V lookup: CDR1 MNHEY, CDR2 SMNVEV (reference sequence). This CDR3 is 17 amino acids long. Deletions cut 2 bases from V and 3 bases from J, with 16 bases between.

This clonotype occurred many times. The J gene is TRBJ2-2, the V gene TRBV6-5; D is ambiguous. The germline gives CDR1 MNHEY, CDR2 SVGAGI. V was shortened by 0 bases and J by 0 bases, with 11 bases between the two germline ends. The CDR3 consists of 17 residues. Here the CDR3 reads CASSYSGDMANTGELFF. CDR3 nucleotides: TGTGCCAGCAGTTACTCAGGAGACATGGCGAACACCGGGGAGCTGTTTTTT.

This clonotype was observed many times. The rearrangement uses TRBV28 and TRBJ2-2; either TRBD1 or TRBD2 may fit D (6 bases each). Trimming removed 7 bases from V and 6 bases from J, with 15 bases in between. Germline CDR1 reads MDHEN; CDR2 reads SYDVKM. The CDR3 runs 14 residues. CDR3 residues: CASIRGPKAGELFF. The CDR3 coding sequence is TGTGCCAGCATCCGGGGGCCTAAGGCCGGGGAGCTGTTTTTT.

This clonotype was observed a few times. This chain's CDR3 is CASSQGVVGGELFF. In nucleotides, the CDR3 is TGTGCCAGCAGTCAGGGGGTTGTAGGCGGGGAGCTGTTTTTT. This sequence joins TRBV28 and TRBJ2-2, with 7 bases that match TRBD1. Germline CDR1 reads MDHEN; CDR2 reads SYDVKM. Trimming removed 5 bases from V and 7 bases from J; junction bases left unmatched: 7. This CDR3 has 14 amino acids.

This clonotype was recorded a few times. This chain links TRBV4-3 with TRBJ2-5; D tentatively fits TRBD1 or TRBD2 (5 bases each). Trimming left V 0 bases short and J 7 bases short, with 9 bases between. The germline V gene encodes CDR1 LGHNA and CDR2 YSLEER. The CDR3 runs to 13 residues. The CDR3 spells CASSQEGAGTQYF. CDR3 DNA: TGCGCCAGCAGCCAAGAAGGGGCGGGGACCCAGTACTTC.

In its sample, this clonotype was seen a few times. The chain carries TRBV5-8 and TRBJ2-7, with TRBD1 matching 7 bases. V was pared by 5 bases and J by 9 bases, with 11 bases of the junction left unmatched. The CDR3 sequence is 13 residues long. Germline CDR1 is SGHTS and CDR2 is YDEGEE. The CDR3 DNA reads as TGTGCCAGCAGTGTGGGACAGCTCACCGCGCAGTACTTC. This sequence encodes CASSVGQLTAQYF.

The chain links TRBV18 to TRBJ1-3, with D possibly matching TRBD1 (5 bases). Germline CDR1 and CDR2: KGHSH and LQKENI. This CDR3 region has 18 residues. The germline V and J ends were trimmed by 0 bases and 0 bases, with 15 bases remaining between them. The CDR3 region is CASSPPVRTPCSGNTIYF. As DNA, the CDR3 is TGTGCCAGCTCACCACCGGTAAGGACACCGTGCTCTGGAAACACCATATATTTT.

The J gene is TRBJ1-5, the V gene TRBV19; D unresolved. Germline loops: CDR1 LNHDA, CDR2 SQIVND (reference sequence). The CDR3 is 15 residues long. V dropped 6 bases and J dropped 0 bases, with 12 bases sitting between them. CDR3 amino acids: CASRGGINSNQPQHF. The CDR3 DNA follows: TGTGCCAGTAGAGGCGGAATTAATAGCAATCAGCCCCAGCATTTT.

The chain recombines TRBV7-2 with TRBJ2-1, with 14 bases identical to TRBD2. After removal of 2 bases from V and 8 bases from J, the junction contained 5 bases not matched to a gene. Germline assignment: CDR1 SGHTA and CDR2 FQGNSA. The CDR3 is 16 residues long. The CDR3 DNA sequence: TGTGCCAGCAGCTTAACTTCGGGACTAGCGGGAGATGAGCAGTTCTTC. It codes for CASSLTSGLAGDEQFF.

The chain is built from TRBV4-2 and TRBJ2-3; D is tentatively TRBD1 or TRBD2 (5 bases each). Trimming stripped 3 bases from V and 2 bases from J, with 15 bases between. The CDR3 runs to 16 residues. Germline CDR1 and CDR2: LGHNA and YNFKEQ. The CDR3 loop reads CASSQTKGRLTDTQYF. CDR3 DNA sequence: TGTGCCAGCAGCCAGACTAAGGGACGTCTCACAGATACGCAGTATTTT.

This clonotype was seen more than once but under ten times. As DNA, the CDR3 is TGTGCCAGCAGCCCTCGCAGGGCTAGTAGGTACGAGCAGTACTTC. This translates into CASSPRRASRYEQYF. V usage is TRBV6-1 and J usage is TRBJ2-7; D might be TRBD1 (5 bases). The CDR3 runs to 15 residues. V lost 6 bases and J 4 bases, leaving 19 bases between the germline ends. Germline V gene lookup returns CDR1 MNHNS and CDR2 SASEGT.

This chain joins TRBV12-3 or TRBV12-4 and TRBJ1-6; 9 nucleotides agree with TRBD1. This CDR3 has 14 residues. Unmatched junction bases numbered 1, after V lost 2 bases and J lost 8 bases. As DNA, the CDR3 is TGTGCCAGCAGTTTAAGACAGGGGGATTCACCCCTCCACTTT. Protein: CASSLRQGDSPLHF.

This clonotype was seen a few times. The genes are TRBV20-1 and TRBJ1-1; 7 bases fit TRBD1. Germline lookup yields CDR1 DFQATT and CDR2 SNEGSKA (reference sequence). The CDR3 loop spans 13 amino acids. V lost 6 bases to trimming and J lost 0 bases; unmatched junction nucleotides: 4. The CDR3 region has the DNA TGCAGTGCCCCACAGGGGTTGAACACTGAAGCTTTCTTT. This gives the protein CSAPQGLNTEAFF.

The table lists this clonotype with many counts. This CDR3 reads CASSLGQFTDTQYF. In DNA form, the CDR3 reads TGTGCCAGCAGCCTAGGGCAGTTCACAGATACGCAGTATTTT. The rearrangement uses TRBV11-2 and TRBJ2-3, with D hard to call. Looked up from germline, CDR1 is SGHAT and CDR2 is FQNNGV. The CDR3 contains 14 residues. The ends were cut back, 5 bases at V and 2 bases at J, with 11 bases in the middle.

This chain connects TRBV27 to TRBJ2-1; TRBD1 matches at 9 bases. V shed 5 bases, J shed 7 bases, and the junction held 6 bases outside the gene matches. Germline V gene sequence: CDR1 MNHEY, CDR2 SMNVEV (reference sequence). The CDR3 is 14 amino acids. The CDR3: CASSRQGDWNEQFF. The CDR3 nucleotides are TGTGCCAGCAGTAGACAGGGGGACTGGAATGAGCAGTTCTTC.

V and J are TRBV27 and TRBJ2-1; 16 bases are shared with TRBD2. The V and J ends lost 5 bases and 6 bases, in that order; junction bases with no gene match: 10. CDR1 is MNHEY, CDR2 SMNVEV, per germline (reference sequence). CDR3 length: 18 amino acids. The DNA for the CDR3 is TGTGCCAGCAGTGCGGGACTAGCGGGGGGGCGTCTAATCAATGAGCAGTTCTTC. Translating it yields CASSAGLAGGRLINEQFF.

The gene calls are TRBV4-2 and TRBJ2-3, with a possible D match to TRBD2 (6 bases). Per the germline V gene, CDR1 is LGHNA and CDR2 is YNFKEQ. The length of the CDR3 is 16 residues. The V end was cut by 4 bases, the J end by 3 bases, with 17 bases between. The CDR3 DNA sequence: TGTGCCAGCAGCCTCGGGAGTGGAGAATTTACAGATACGCAGTATTTT. Protein sequence: CASSLGSGEFTDTQYF.

The chain combines TRBV10-2 with TRBJ2-1; the match to TRBD2 covers 8 bases. The CDR3 has 15 residues. The germline CDR1 and CDR2 sequences are WSHSY and SAAADI. V was clipped by 6 bases and J by 7 bases; unmatched bases: 11. In DNA, the CDR3 is TGCGCCAGCAGGACCGTCGCCCGGGGGGGAAATGAGCAGTTCTTC. Translation gives CASRTVARGGNEQFF.

This clonotype has a handful of counts. For the CDR3, the DNA is TGTGCCAGCAGTCCAGCGGGAGAGATGAACGAGCAGTACTTC. Translating it yields CASSPAGEMNEQYF. The chain combines TRBV12-3 or TRBV12-4 with TRBJ2-7; TRBD2 matches at 8 bases. This CDR3 region has 14 residues. V gave up 5 bases and J gave up 5 bases; unmatched junction bases: 8.

V usage is TRBV7-3 and J usage is TRBJ2-7; D is unclear. The CDR3 runs to 13 residues. The V gene's germline CDR1 is SGHTA and CDR2 FQGTGA. Deletions cut 1 base from V and 5 bases from J, with 9 bases between. As DNA, the CDR3 is TGTGCCAGCAGCTTAAATCCGGGCGACGAGCAGTACTTC. Amino acids: CASSLNPGDEQYF.

The gene calls are TRBV12-3 or TRBV12-4 and TRBJ2-1; possibly TRBD2 for D (7 bases). The V gene lost 6 bases and the J gene lost 2 bases, with 17 bases spanning the gap. This CDR3 region has 16 residues. The CDR3 loop is CASSPGGLITYNEQFF. The CDR3 DNA sequence: TGTGCCAGCAGCCCCGGGGGGCTGATCACCTACAATGAGCAGTTCTTC.

This sequence joins TRBV4-2 and TRBJ2-1; 11 bases align to TRBD2. Germline V lookup: CDR1 LGHNA, CDR2 YNFKEQ. After removal of 4 bases from V and 8 bases from J, the junction contained 10 bases not matched to a gene. The CDR3 runs to 16 residues. The CDR3 protein is CASSPERLAGYHEQFF. CDR3 DNA: TGTGCCAGCAGCCCAGAGAGACTAGCGGGGTACCATGAGCAGTTCTTC.

This clonotype was counted only a few times. The chain uses TRBV20-1 and TRBJ2-3; 9 bases map to TRBD2. The trim removed 0 bases at V and 4 bases at J, leaving 2 bases unmatched. From germline, CDR1 is DFQATT and CDR2 SNEGSKA (reference sequence). The CDR3 extends over 14 amino acids. CDR3 amino acids: CSARDGGRADTQYF. DNA for the CDR3: TGCAGTGCTAGAGACGGCGGGAGGGCAGATACGCAGTATTTT.

The chain joins TRBV4-3 to TRBJ2-3; D not certain. The V gene's germline CDR1 is LGHNA and CDR2 YSLEER. The CDR3 is 15 residues long. Trimming took 1 base from V and 2 from J, leaving 10 bases between them. The chain's CDR3 is CASSQGARLTDTQYF. The CDR3 DNA reads TGCGCCAGCAGCCAAGGTGCGAGACTCACAGATACGCAGTATTTT.